This TCR beta chain is from a study of shared clonotypes between healthy human individuals. Study at large: For every donor, three CD4 naive, three CD4 memory, two CD8 naive and one CD8 memory plates were used. Study conclusions and caveats: The naive CD4 repertoires of several donors were compared, and around 5.1% of clonotypes were shared.

Turning to this clone: Antigen unknown.

The protocol was immunoSEQ multiplex PCR, while the TCRdb copy is restricted to in-frame clones and leaves out a portion. The table shows some 900,000 clones, with less than 85% occurring only once. V was shortened by 0 bases and J by 5 bases, with 11 bases between the two germline ends. This CDR3 spans 15 amino acids. Germline lookup yields CDR1 SGHNT and CDR2 YYREEE (reference sequence). Donors, without exception, were Caucasian adults residing in Nashville, Tennessee. CD4+ cell separation produced CD45RA+ naive and CD45RA-negative memory subsets. This sequence originates from a man between 18 and 35 years old in good health. Sample: memory CD4+ T cells sorted from blood. The subset was: CD45RA-negative fraction. The chain recombines TRBV5-4 with TRBJ2-2; D call uncertain. This chain's CDR3 is CASSLAQERTGELFF. The CDR3 DNA is TGTGCCAGCAGCTTGGCCCAGGAGCGAACCGGGGAGCTGTTTTTT.